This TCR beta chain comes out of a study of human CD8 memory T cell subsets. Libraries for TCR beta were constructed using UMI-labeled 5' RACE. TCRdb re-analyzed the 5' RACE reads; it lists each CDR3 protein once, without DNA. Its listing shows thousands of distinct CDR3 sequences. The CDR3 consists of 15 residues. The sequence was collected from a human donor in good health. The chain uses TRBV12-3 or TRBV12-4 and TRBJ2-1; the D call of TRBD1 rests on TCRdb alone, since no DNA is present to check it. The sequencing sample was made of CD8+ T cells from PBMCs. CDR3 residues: CASSLDRDVWNEQFF.